The 23 T cell receptor beta chains below all came from one sample that was sequenced in a study of cytomegalovirus exposure and HLA in healthy donors. PCR amplification relied on 60 Vbeta primers (plus 13 Jbeta primers). Assay: immunoSEQ multiplex PCR; the TCRdb copy retains only in-frame clones and omits some. Of some 140,000 clones listed, about four fifths are singletons. The material sequenced was PBMCs. The origin of the receptors is a female donor in good health and CMV-seronegative.

The gene calls are TRBV11-3 and TRBJ2-3, with 7 bases matching TRBD1. With V trimmed by 3 bases and J by 2 bases, 8 bases remained unmatched. The length of the CDR3 is 16 residues. Germline V CDR1 and CDR2: SGHNT, YENEEA. CDR3 amino acids: CASSFDRDLVTDTQYF. The CDR3 nucleotides read TGTGCCAGCAGCTTTGACAGGGATCTTGTCACAGATACGCAGTATTTT. Full variable domain (rest looked up from reference TRBV11-3 and TRBJ2-3): EAGVVQSPRYKIIEKKQPVAFWCNPISGHNTLYWYLQNLGQGPELLIRYENEEAVDDSQLPKDRFSAERLKGVDSTLKIQPAELGDSAVYLCASSFDRDLVTDTQYFGPGTRLTVL.

This clone was seen more than once but under ten times. The V call is TRBV5-1, the J call TRBJ1-5, with a weak D call TRBD1 (6 bases). This CDR3 contains 15 residues. Germline CDR1 and CDR2: SGHRS and YFSETQ. V was shortened by 0 bases and J by 6 bases, with 13 bases between the two germline ends. CDR3 residues: CASSLDRARGQPQHF. The CDR3 DNA sequence: TGCGCCAGCAGCTTGGACAGGGCCCGAGGTCAGCCCCAGCATTTT.

A few counts support this clone. The genes are TRBV7-2 and TRBJ1-6, with D tentatively TRBD1 (6 bases). This CDR3 is built from 14 residues. Trimming cost V 3 bases and J 5 bases, with 8 bases left between them. CDR1 is SGHTA, CDR2 FQGNSA, per germline. CDR3 nucleotides: TGTGCCAGCAGCTTCACAGGGAATAATTCACCCCTCCACTTT. Its protein product is CASSFTGNNSPLHF.

By share, this clone counts as medium-sized (0.01 to 0.1%). This chain uses TRBV9 with TRBJ1-3, with D uncertain. The CDR3 is made up of 16 amino acids. Germline CDR1 reads SGDLS; CDR2 reads YYNGEE. Trimming left V 0 bases short and J 1 base short, with 11 bases between. CDR3 DNA sequence: TGTGCCAGCAGCGTAGAGCCAAGAGTTTCTGGAAACACCATATATTTT. Its protein product is CASSVEPRVSGNTIYF.

The chain carries TRBV6-5 and TRBJ2-5, with a tentative D call TRBD1 (7 bases). The J call may be faulty, since TRBJ2-7 better matches the DNA end. Germline CDR1 reads MNHEY; CDR2 reads SVGAGI. This CDR3 contains 14 residues. This chain's CDR3 is CASSQAGQPYEQYF. CDR3 nucleotide sequence: TGTGCCAGCAGTCAGGCGGGACAGCCCTACGAGCAGTACTTC.

On this clone itself: The limits of the CDR3 on the DNA are not certain, so only TCRdb's listed CDR3 is given. This chain connects TRBV7-8 to TRBJ2-2; the D segment call TRBD1 is taken from the table without a DNA check. CDR1 and CDR2 (germline): SGHVS, FQNEAQ. The CDR3 length equals 17 residues, ends included. This chain's CDR3 is CASSLAPRGLRAGELFF.

This clone was observed a few times. The chain couples TRBV30 to TRBJ1-5; 8 nucleotides agree with TRBD1. Germline loops: CDR1 GTSNPN, CDR2 SVGIG (reference sequence). The CDR3 is 13 amino acids. The V segment lost 2 bases and the J segment 6 bases; nucleotides outside the gene matches: 3. The CDR3 sequence is CAWSPGGSQPQHF. In DNA, the CDR3 is TGTGCCTGGAGTCCAGGGGGCTCTCAGCCCCAGCATTTT.

The chain combines TRBV9 with TRBJ2-5; 8 nucleotides line up with TRBD2. Trimming cost V 2 bases and J 4 bases; bases outside gene matches: 1. This CDR3 has 13 amino acids. CDR1 is SGDLS and CDR2 is YYNGEE in the germline V gene. The CDR3 spells CASSVTSGETQYF. For the CDR3, the DNA is TGTGCCAGCAGCGTCACTAGCGGAGAGACCCAGTACTTC.

V usage is TRBV5-6 and J usage is TRBJ2-5, with 8 positions matching TRBD1. Germline V gives CDR1 SGHDT, CDR2 YYEEEE. After removal of 3 bases from V and 2 bases from J, the junction contained 3 bases not matched to a gene. The CDR3 length is 14 residues. This CDR3 is CASSWTGTQETQYF. The CDR3 DNA is TGTGCCAGCAGCTGGACAGGGACTCAAGAGACCCAGTACTTC.

V usage is TRBV30 and J usage is TRBJ2-5; D may be TRBD2 (7 bases). V was pared by 0 bases and J by 5 bases, with 13 bases between. The CDR3 contains 14 residues. CDR1 and CDR2 from the germline V gene are GTSNPN and SVGIG (reference sequence). As DNA, the CDR3 is TGTGCCTGGAGTGTTCTCGGGGGGCGCGAGACCCAGTACTTC. This sequence encodes CAWSVLGGRETQYF.

This chain uses TRBV5-6 with TRBJ1-2; D is perhaps TRBD1 (6 bases). The CDR3 totals 15 residues. Trimming shortened V by 4 bases and J by 4 bases, and 17 bases separated the two germline ends. Germline values: CDR1 SGHDT, CDR2 YYEEEE. DNA for the CDR3: TGTGCCAGCAGCGTCGGACAGCCCAGGGGCTATGGCTACACCTTC. This encodes CASSVGQPRGYGYTF.

The chain links TRBV5-1 to TRBJ1-1; 7 positions agree with TRBD1. The germline V gene encodes CDR1 SGHRS and CDR2 YFSETQ. The CDR3 totals 14 residues. V was clipped by 2 bases and J by 2 bases; unmatched bases: 3. Here the CDR3 DNA reads TGCGCCAGCAGCTTCAACAGGGGAAACACTGAAGCTTTCTTT. This translates into CASSFNRGNTEAFF.

This clone has a single count. The gene calls are TRBV7-9 and TRBJ1-5; D possibly corresponds to TRBD1 (5 bases). This CDR3 spans 13 amino acids. V was cut by 3 bases and J by 4 bases, with 7 bases left in between. Germline assignment: CDR1 SEHNR and CDR2 FQNEAQ (reference sequence). The chain's CDR3 is CASSFPGNQPQHF. CDR3 in DNA: TGTGCCAGCAGCTTCCCAGGGAATCAGCCCCAGCATTTT.

The chain uses TRBV6-7 and TRBJ1-6, with TRBD1 matching over 10 bases. TRBV6-7 is recorded as an ORF, its role being uncertain. V was pared by 0 bases and J by 8 bases, with 16 bases of the junction left unmatched. This CDR3 has 20 residues. The CDR3 nucleotides are TGTGCCAGCAGTTACTCGAGGGACAGGGGCAAGCGAAGACAAGATTCACCCCTCCACTTT. Its translation: CASSYSRDRGKRRQDSPLHF.

J is TRBJ1-2 and V is TRBV27; D gene ambiguous. Germline CDR1 MNHEY, CDR2 SMNVEV (reference sequence). V was pared by 3 bases and J by 4 bases, with 15 bases between. The CDR3 sequence is 15 residues long. The CDR3 loop reads CASSFLFRVGYGYTF. In DNA form, the CDR3 reads TGTGCCAGCAGTTTCCTTTTCCGCGTTGGCTATGGCTACACCTTC.

V is TRBV27 and J is TRBJ2-2; TRBD1 matches 9 bases. Losses at the gene ends were 6 bases for V and 5 bases for J; bases not matched to a gene: 4. CDR1 MNHEY and CDR2 SMNVEV come from the germline V gene (reference sequence). The CDR3 extends over 14 amino acids. CDR3 residues: CASRDRGWTGELFF. CDR3 nucleotide sequence: TGTGCCAGCAGGGACAGGGGCTGGACCGGGGAGCTGTTTTTT.

The chain uses TRBV5-1 and TRBJ2-5; possibly TRBD1 for D (5 bases). V was pared by 4 bases and J by 7 bases, with 14 bases between. Germline loops: CDR1 SGHRS, CDR2 YFSETQ. CDR3 length: 13 amino acids. This CDR3 reads CASSPQGSGTQYF. The DNA for the CDR3 is TGCGCCAGCAGCCCCCAGGGCTCGGGGACCCAGTACTTC.

This clone was observed a handful of times. The chain has TRBV2 and TRBJ1-3, with D unclear. Germline V CDR1 and CDR2: SNHLY, FYNNEI. Trimming removed 6 bases at V and 8 bases at J, with 8 bases between. This CDR3 is built from 11 residues. The CDR3 bases are TGTGCCAGCAGCTGGCGGGACACCATATATTTT. It codes for CASSWRDTIYF.

Concerning this clone: Other DNA sequences in this specimen translate into the identical CDR3. This chain links TRBV7-2 with TRBJ1-3; D might be TRBD1 (5 bases). There are 15 residues in the CDR3. The germline CDR1 and CDR2 sequences are SGHTA and FQGNSA. The V end was cut by 0 bases, the J end by 0 bases, with 6 bases between. The CDR3 reads CASSLAGGSGNTIYF. DNA for the CDR3: TGTGCCAGCAGCTTAGCGGGGGGCTCTGGAAACACCATATATTTT.

J is TRBJ2-5 and V is TRBV5-1; D is perhaps TRBD1 (6 bases). The DNA end favors TRBJ2-7, so the J call may be wrong. Looked up from germline, CDR1 is SGHRS and CDR2 is YFSETQ. The CDR3 is 16 amino acids. The CDR3 DNA reads as TGCGCCAGCAGCCCGAGGGCCCAGGGGTTAGCCTACGAGCAGTACTTC. Protein: CASSPRAQGLAYEQYF.

The chain has TRBV5-4 and TRBJ2-3, with D tentatively TRBD1 (5 bases). V was shortened by 0 bases and J by 8 bases, with 13 bases between the two germline ends. There are 14 residues in the CDR3. From germline, CDR1 is SGHNT and CDR2 YYREEE (reference sequence). The CDR3 sequence is CASSLEDPRGTQYF. Here the CDR3 DNA reads TGTGCCAGCAGCTTGGAAGACCCAAGGGGTACGCAGTATTTT.

The chain combines TRBV4-3 with TRBJ2-3, with 8 bases identical to TRBD2. The CDR3 is made up of 18 amino acids. Germline CDR1 is LGHNA and CDR2 is YSLEER. V was pared by 4 bases and J by 3 bases, with 15 bases of the junction left unmatched. The chain's CDR3 is CASSLGQTSERGTDTQYF. The CDR3 DNA follows: TGCGCCAGCAGCCTGGGGCAGACTAGCGAGAGGGGGACAGATACGCAGTATTTT.

The V and J genes are TRBV6-1 and TRBJ2-5; D is ambiguous. The ends were cut back, 4 bases at V and 0 bases at J, with 9 bases in the middle. Germline CDR1 is MNHNS and CDR2 is SASEGT. The CDR3 has 14 residues. CDR3: CASSGYYNQETQYF. The DNA of the CDR3 is TGTGCCAGCAGTGGGTACTACAACCAAGAGACCCAGTACTTC.